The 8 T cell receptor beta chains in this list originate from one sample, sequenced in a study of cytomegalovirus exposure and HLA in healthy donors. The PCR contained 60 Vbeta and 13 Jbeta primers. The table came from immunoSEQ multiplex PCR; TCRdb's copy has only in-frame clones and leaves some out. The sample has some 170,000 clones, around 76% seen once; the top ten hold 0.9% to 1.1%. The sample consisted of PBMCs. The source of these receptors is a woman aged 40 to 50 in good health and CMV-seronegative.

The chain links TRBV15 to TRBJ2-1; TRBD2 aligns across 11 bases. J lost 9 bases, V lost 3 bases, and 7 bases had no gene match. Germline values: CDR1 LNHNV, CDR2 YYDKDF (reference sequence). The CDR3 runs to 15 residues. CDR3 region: CATSRELAGGLEQFF. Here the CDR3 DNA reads TGTGCCACCAGCAGGGAGCTAGCGGGAGGTCTTGAGCAGTTCTTC. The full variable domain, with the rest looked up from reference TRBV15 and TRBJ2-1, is DAMVIQNPRYQVTQFGKPVTLSCSQTLNHNVMYWYQQKSSQAPKLLFHYYDKDFNNEADTPDNFQSRRPNTSFCFLDIRSPGLGDTAMYLCATSRELAGGLEQFFGPGTRLTVL.

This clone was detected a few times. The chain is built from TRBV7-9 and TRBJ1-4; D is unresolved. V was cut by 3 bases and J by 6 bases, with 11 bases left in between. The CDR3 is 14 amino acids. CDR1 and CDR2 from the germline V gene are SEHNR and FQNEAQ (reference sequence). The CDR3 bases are TGTGCCAGCAGCTTTGACTCAGCGGATGAAAAACTGTTTTTT. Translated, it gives CASSFDSADEKLFF.

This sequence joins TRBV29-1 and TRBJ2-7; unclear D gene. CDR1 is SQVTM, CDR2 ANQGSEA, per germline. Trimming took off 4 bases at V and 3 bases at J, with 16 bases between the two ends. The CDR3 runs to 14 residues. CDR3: CSVGMHVGHYEQYF. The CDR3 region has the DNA TGCAGCGTTGGCATGCATGTCGGTCACTACGAGCAGTACTTC.

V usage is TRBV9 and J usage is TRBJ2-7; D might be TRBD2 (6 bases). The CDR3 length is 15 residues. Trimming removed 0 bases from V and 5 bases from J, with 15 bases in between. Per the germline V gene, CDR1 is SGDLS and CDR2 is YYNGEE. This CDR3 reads CASSVDGTRPHEQYF. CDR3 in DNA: TGTGCCAGCAGCGTAGACGGGACTCGACCCCACGAGCAGTACTTC.

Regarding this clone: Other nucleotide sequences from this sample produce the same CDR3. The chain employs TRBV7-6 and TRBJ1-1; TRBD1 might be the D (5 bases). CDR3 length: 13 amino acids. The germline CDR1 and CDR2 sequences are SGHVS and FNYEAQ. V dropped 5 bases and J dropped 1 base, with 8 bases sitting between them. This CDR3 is CASSLQENTEAFF. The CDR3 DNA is TGTGCCAGCAGCCTACAGGAGAACACTGAAGCTTTCTTT.

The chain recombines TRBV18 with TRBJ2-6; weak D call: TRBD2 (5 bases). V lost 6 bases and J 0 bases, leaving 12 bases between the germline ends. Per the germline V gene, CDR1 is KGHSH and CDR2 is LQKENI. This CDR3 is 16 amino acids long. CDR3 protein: CASSPSLSSGANVLTF. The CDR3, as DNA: TGTGCCAGCTCCCCTAGCCTGAGCTCTGGGGCCAACGTCCTGACTTTC.

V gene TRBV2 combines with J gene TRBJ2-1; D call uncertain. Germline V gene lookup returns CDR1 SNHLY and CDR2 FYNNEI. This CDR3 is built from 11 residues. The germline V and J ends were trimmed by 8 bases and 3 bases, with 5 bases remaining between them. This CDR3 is CASRDYNEQFF. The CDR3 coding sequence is TGTGCCAGCCGCGACTACAATGAGCAGTTCTTC. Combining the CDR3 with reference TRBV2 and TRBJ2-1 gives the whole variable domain EPEVTQTPSHQVTQMGQEVILRCVPISNHLYFYWYRQILGQKVEFLVSFYNNEISEKSEIFDDQFSVERPDGSNFTLKIRSTKLEDSAMYFCASRDYNEQFFGPGTRLTVL.

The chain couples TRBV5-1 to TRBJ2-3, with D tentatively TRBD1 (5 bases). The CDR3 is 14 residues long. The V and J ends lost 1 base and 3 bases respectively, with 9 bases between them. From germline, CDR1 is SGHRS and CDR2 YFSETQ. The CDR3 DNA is TGCGCCAGCAGCTTGCAGGGTAGTACAGATACGCAGTATTTT. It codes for CASSLQGSTDTQYF. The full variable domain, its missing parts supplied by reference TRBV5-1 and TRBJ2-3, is KAGVTQTPRYLIKTRGQQVTLSCSPISGHRSVSWYQQTPGQGLQFLFEYFSETQRNKGNFPGRFSGRQFSNSRSEMNVSTLELGDSALYLCASSLQGSTDTQYFGPGTRLTVL.